This TCR beta chain was sequenced for a study of T cells after posttransplantation cyclophosphamide. This clone was counted at least ten times. The antigen remains unidentified. Study findings and constraints: After PTCy, TRB diversity resembled that of CNI/methotrexate controls. Tissue-infiltrating T cells from skin or gut overlapped little with blood T cells. Later blood repertoires were often dominated by clones from the donor CD8+ memory compartment.

Clones were read by immunoSEQ multiplex PCR, and TCRdb kept only the in-frame ones, dropping some. The repertoire consists of roughly 25,000 clones, none detected only once. Treatment was busulfan-fludarabine conditioning, a marrow graft, and cyclophosphamide on days +3 and +4. This specimen consisted of PBMCs, obtained after allogeneic stem cell transplant with posttransplant cyclophosphamide. This sequence was found in a young adult male patient who received an allogeneic stem cell transplant from a related donor, was CMV-positive, and had no GVHD. Some T cells here may be from the graft donor.

CDR3 residues: CASSYIQETQYF. In DNA, the CDR3 is TGTGCCAGCAGCTACATCCAAGAGACCCAGTACTTC. This chain links TRBV11-2 with TRBJ2-5, with D unclear. The CDR3 spans 12 residues. CDR1 is SGHAT, CDR2 FQNNGV, per germline. The V and J ends lost 4 bases and 1 base respectively, with 4 bases between them.